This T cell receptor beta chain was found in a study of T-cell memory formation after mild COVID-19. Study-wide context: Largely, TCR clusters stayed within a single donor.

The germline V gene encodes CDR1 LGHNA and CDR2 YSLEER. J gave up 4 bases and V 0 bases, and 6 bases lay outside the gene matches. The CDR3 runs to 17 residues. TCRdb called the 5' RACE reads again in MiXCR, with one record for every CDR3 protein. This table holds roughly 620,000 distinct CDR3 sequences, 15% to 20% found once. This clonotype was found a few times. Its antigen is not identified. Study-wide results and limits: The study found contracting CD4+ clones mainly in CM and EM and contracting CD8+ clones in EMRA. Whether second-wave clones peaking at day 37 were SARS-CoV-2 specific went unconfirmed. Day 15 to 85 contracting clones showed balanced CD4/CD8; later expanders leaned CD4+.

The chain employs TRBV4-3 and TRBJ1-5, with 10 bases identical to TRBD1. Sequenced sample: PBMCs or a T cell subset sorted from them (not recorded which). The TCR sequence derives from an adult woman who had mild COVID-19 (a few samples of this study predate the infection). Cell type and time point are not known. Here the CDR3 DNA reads TGCGCCAGCAGCCAAGACCGGGACAGGGGAGTTAATCAGCCCCAGCATTTT. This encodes CASSQDRDRGVNQPQHF.